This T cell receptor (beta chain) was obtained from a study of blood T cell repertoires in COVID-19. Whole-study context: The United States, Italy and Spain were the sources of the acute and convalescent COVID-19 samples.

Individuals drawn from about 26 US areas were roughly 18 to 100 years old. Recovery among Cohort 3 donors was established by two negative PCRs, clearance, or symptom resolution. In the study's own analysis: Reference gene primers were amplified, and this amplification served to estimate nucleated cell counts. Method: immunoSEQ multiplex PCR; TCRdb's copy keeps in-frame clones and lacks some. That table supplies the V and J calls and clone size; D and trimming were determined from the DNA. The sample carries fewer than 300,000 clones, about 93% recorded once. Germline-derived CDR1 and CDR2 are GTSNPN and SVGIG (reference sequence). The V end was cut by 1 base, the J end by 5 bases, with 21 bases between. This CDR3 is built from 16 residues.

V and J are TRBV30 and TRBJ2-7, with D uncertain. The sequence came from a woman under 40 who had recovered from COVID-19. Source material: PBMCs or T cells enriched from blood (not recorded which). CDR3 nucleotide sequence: TGTGCCTGGAGTGGGTACGAGAGGCAGTCAATCCACGAGCAGTACTTC. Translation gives CAWSGYERQSIHEQYF.